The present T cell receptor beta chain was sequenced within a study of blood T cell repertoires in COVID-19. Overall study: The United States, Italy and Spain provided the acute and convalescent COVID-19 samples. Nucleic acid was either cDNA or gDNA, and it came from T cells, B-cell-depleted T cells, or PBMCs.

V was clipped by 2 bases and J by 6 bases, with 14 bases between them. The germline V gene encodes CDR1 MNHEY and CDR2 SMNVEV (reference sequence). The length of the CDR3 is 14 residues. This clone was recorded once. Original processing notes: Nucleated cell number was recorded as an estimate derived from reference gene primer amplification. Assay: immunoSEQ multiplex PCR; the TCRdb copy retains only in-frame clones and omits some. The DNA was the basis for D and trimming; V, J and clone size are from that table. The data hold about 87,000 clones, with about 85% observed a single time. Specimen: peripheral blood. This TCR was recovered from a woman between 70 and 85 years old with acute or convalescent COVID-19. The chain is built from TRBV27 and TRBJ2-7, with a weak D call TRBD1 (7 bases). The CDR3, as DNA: TGTGCCAGCAGTTTAAGGCAGGGGGGTTTCGAGCAGTACTTC. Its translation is CASSLRQGGFEQYF.